This T cell receptor beta chain is drawn from a study of blood T cell repertoires in COVID-19. The wider study: Donors in the United States, Italy and Spain gave samples during acute or convalescent COVID-19. Sample material is recorded as cDNA or gDNA derived from T cells, B-cell-depleted T cells, or PBMCs.

CDR3 length: 15 residues. The V segment lost 3 bases and the J segment 2 bases; nucleotides outside the gene matches: 5. CDR1 is LGHNA, CDR2 YNFKEQ, per germline. Source study methods: For nucleated cells, counts were estimated from reference gene primer amplification. Method: immunoSEQ multiplex PCR; TCRdb's copy keeps in-frame clones and lacks some. V and J calls and clone size are those listed in that table; D and trimming were worked out from the DNA. Seen here are about 220,000 clones, 65% to 90% observed once, and the top ten hold 9.5% to 10%. This receptor was taken from a man between 45 and 60 years old with active or convalescent COVID-19. The sequenced sample was peripheral blood. This chain links TRBV4-2 with TRBJ1-2; 8 positions match TRBD1. For the CDR3, the DNA is TGTGCCAGCAGCCACCACAGGGGGGGAAACTATGGCTACACCTTC. Its protein is CASSHHRGGNYGYTF.